This T cell receptor (beta chain) was sequenced for a study of T cell responses to AZD1222 COVID-19 vaccine. Germline V gene lookup returns CDR1 SGHTA and CDR2 FQGNSA. The CDR3 runs 12 residues. Trimming pared 0 bases from V and 8 bases from J, leaving 7 bases between. Clones were sequenced by immunoSEQ multiplex PCR, and TCRdb holds only the in-frame ones, with some missing. This sample has some 150,000 clones; 90% occur once, and the top ten carry 1.8%. Broader study findings: White British people made up most donors, females outnumbered males, and clonal diversity was possibly underestimated. No repertoire was sampled before or during the peak T cell response, only after it.

Regarding this clone: Its antigen is still unknown.

Sequencing used peripheral blood, obtained on day 0 of AZD1222 vaccination. The sequence derives from an adult in good health. This chain uses TRBV7-2 with TRBJ1-2; no clear D gene. DNA of the CDR3: TGTGCCAGCAGCTTAGCGGGTGCGGGCTACACCTTC. Protein sequence: CASSLAGAGYTF.